This TCR beta chain was observed in a study of blood T cell repertoires in COVID-19. The wider study: Acute and convalescent COVID-19 samples came from the United States, Italy and Spain. T cells, B-cell-depleted T cells, or PBMCs supplied cDNA or gDNA.

V lost 3 bases and J lost 4, with 7 bases in between. This CDR3 comprises 12 residues. The germline gives CDR1 LNHDA, CDR2 SQIVND (reference sequence). How the authors handled the data: Using reference gene primer amplification, nucleated cell counts were estimated. Assay used: immunoSEQ multiplex PCR; TCRdb lists only in-frame clones, some missing. The DNA was the basis for D and trimming; V, J and clone size are from that table. The sample holds some 120,000 clones, roughly 74% seen once. The clonotype originates from a man aged 55-75 years with acute or convalescent COVID-19. The V gene is TRBV19, the J gene TRBJ2-7; D remains unclear. The specimen was peripheral blood. CDR3 bases: TGTGCCAGTAGTATGGCAGGATACGAGCAGTACTTC. It is translated as CASSMAGYEQYF.